This T cell receptor beta chain was identified in a study of blood T cell repertoires in COVID-19. Germline V gene data show CDR1 as MNHNY and CDR2 as SVGAGI (reference sequence). Trimming cost V 2 bases and J 9 bases; bases outside gene matches: 6. CDR3 size: 15 residues. Ages ranged from roughly 18 to 95 years, with residence in fewer than 25 US areas. For recovered donors of Cohort 3, there were two negative PCRs, clearance, or symptom resolution. The data were produced by immunoSEQ multiplex PCR, yet TCRdb's version contains in-frame clones alone and is incomplete. This sample has approximately 200,000 clones, with approximately 85% found just once.

The origin of this receptor is a young woman who had recovered from COVID-19. The chain is built from TRBV6-6 and TRBJ1-6; 8 bases agree with TRBD1. Material: PBMCs or T cells enriched from blood (not recorded which). The CDR3 sequence is CASSYSGQGPSPLHF. CDR3 bases: TGTGCCAGCAGTTACAGTGGACAGGGACCTTCACCCCTCCACTTT.